The rows below give T cell receptor beta chains drawn from one sample of a study of identical twins. TCRdb itself ran the 5' RACE reads through MiXCR, one entry per CDR3 protein. The sample yields hundreds of thousands of distinct CDR3 sequences, 18% seen once. This sample also belongs to another study, concerning T cells expressing NK-cell markers.

The sequencing sample was made of PBMCs. These receptors were obtained from a woman between 18 and 29 years old in good health. Both conserved end residues are part of each CDR3. D genes are given only for firm matches. The listing skips clone size in some rows; elsewhere it reads once, few, many or a size class.

size: few; D: TRBD2; J: TRBJ2-7; V: TRBV14; CDR3: CASSLSGTRIYEQYF; DNA: TGTGCCAGCAGCCTATCCGGGACTAGGATATACGAGCAGTACTTC
size: many; D: -; J: TRBJ2-7; V: TRBV12-3/TRBV12-4; CDR3: CASSLTVYEQYF; DNA: TGCGCCAGCAGCTTGACCGTCTACGAGCAGTACTTC
size: few; D: TRBD2; J: TRBJ2-3; V: TRBV20-1; CDR3: CSARLAGDLEYTQYF; DNA: TGCAGTGCTAGACTAGCGGGAGATCTAGAATATACGCAGTATTTT
size: -; D: TRBD1; J: TRBJ2-7; V: TRBV6-1; CDR3: CASARTDRGTYEQYF; DNA: TGTGCCAGCGCCCGAACCGACAGGGGAACCTACGAGCAGTACTTC
size: few; D: TRBD1; J: TRBJ2-1; V: TRBV5-1; CDR3: CASSFSGTGFNEQFF; DNA: TGCGCCAGCAGCTTCAGCGGGACAGGGTTTAATGAGCAGTTCTTC
size: few; D: -; J: TRBJ2-1; V: TRBV7-6; CDR3: CASSLASPRTGEQFF; DNA: TGTGCCAGCAGCTTAGCGTCCCCGAGGACCGGTGAGCAGTTCTTC
size: -; D: TRBD2; J: TRBJ2-3; V: TRBV20-1; CDR3: CSASLAGASWSTDTQYF; DNA: TGCAGTGCTAGCTTAGCGGGAGCGAGTTGGAGCACAGATACGCAGTATTTT
size: few; D: -; J: TRBJ1-2; V: TRBV7-2; CDR3: CASTVGAGDYGYTF; DNA: TGTGCCAGCACCGTGGGCGCCGGAGACTATGGCTACACCTTC
size: -; D: TRBD2; J: TRBJ2-1; V: TRBV5-6; CDR3: CASSQSGGHFNEQFF; DNA: TGTGCCAGCAGCCAGTCGGGGGGGCACTTCAATGAGCAGTTCTTC
size: -; D: TRBD2; J: TRBJ2-7; V: TRBV7-9; CDR3: CASSSHGGRGTYEQYF; DNA: TGTGCCAGCAGCTCGCATGGCGGGAGAGGTACCTACGAGCAGTACTTC
size: -; D: -; J: TRBJ2-3; V: TRBV28; CDR3: CASSSPVAFSTDTQYF; DNA: TGTGCCAGCAGTTCCCCGGTAGCTTTCTCCACAGATACGCAGTATTTT
size: -; D: -; J: TRBJ2-7; V: TRBV27; CDR3: CASRGTPGSLEQYF; DNA: TGTGCCAGCCGAGGGACTCCTGGTTCGCTCGAGCAGTACTTC
size: -; D: TRBD2; J: TRBJ2-1; V: TRBV6-6; CDR3: CASLGGNEQFF; DNA: TGTGCCTCCTTGGGGGGGAATGAGCAGTTCTTC
size: -; D: -; J: TRBJ2-7; V: TRBV9; CDR3: CASSGQVSSYEQYF; DNA: TGTGCCAGCAGCGGGCAGGTGAGCTCCTACGAGCAGTACTTC
size: -; D: TRBD1; J: TRBJ2-1; V: TRBV29-1; CDR3: CSVDDRVTSNEQFF; DNA: TGCAGCGTTGACGACAGGGTCACCTCCAATGAGCAGTTCTTC
size: many; D: TRBD2; J: TRBJ2-1; V: TRBV7-9; CDR3: CASSSALAEAYNEQFF; DNA: TGTGCCAGCAGCTCAGCTCTAGCGGAGGCCTACAATGAGCAGTTCTTC
size: -; D: -; J: TRBJ2-7; V: TRBV9; CDR3: CASSAGSRPSYEQYF; DNA: TGTGCCAGCAGCGCCGGGTCTCGCCCTTCCTACGAGCAGTACTTC
size: -; D: TRBD2; J: TRBJ2-1; V: TRBV4-3; CDR3: CASSQRLAENYNEQFF; DNA: TGCGCCAGCAGCCAAAGACTAGCGGAAAACTACAATGAGCAGTTCTTC
size: -; D: -; J: TRBJ1-1; V: TRBV29-1; CDR3: CSVEVGKGAFF; DNA: TGCAGCGTTGAGGTGGGGAAGGGCGCTTTCTTT
size: -; D: TRBD2; J: TRBJ2-3; V: TRBV4-3; CDR3: CASSQESASGRLDTQYF; DNA: TGCGCCAGCAGCCAAGAGTCGGCTAGCGGGAGATTGGATACGCAGTATTTT
size: few; D: -; J: TRBJ2-3; V: TRBV6-1; CDR3: CASRASMGGTDTQYF; DNA: TGTGCCAGCAGGGCCTCAATGGGGGGCACAGATACGCAGTATTTT
size: few; D: -; J: TRBJ2-2; V: TRBV9; CDR3: CASSVAIAGELFF; DNA: TGTGCCAGCAGCGTAGCGATAGCCGGGGAGCTGTTTTTT
size: few; D: -; J: TRBJ2-7; V: TRBV6-6; CDR3: CASGTEVAYEQYF; DNA: TGTGCCAGCGGCACGGAGGTGGCCTACGAGCAGTACTTC
size: -; D: TRBD2; J: TRBJ2-3; V: TRBV20-1; CDR3: CSAREMTSGRRDTQYF; DNA: TGCAGTGCTAGAGAAATGACTAGCGGGAGAAGGGATACGCAGTATTTT
size: many; D: -; J: TRBJ2-3; V: TRBV5-1; CDR3: CASSASSDTQYF; DNA: TGCGCCAGCAGCGCGAGCTCAGATACGCAGTATTTT
size: -; D: TRBD2; J: TRBJ2-1; V: TRBV15; CDR3: CATSRDLLAGGYNEQFF; DNA: TGTGCCACCAGCAGAGATCTACTAGCGGGGGGTTACAATGAGCAGTTCTTC
size: -; D: -; J: TRBJ2-5; V: TRBV4-1; CDR3: CASSQDPTEETQYF; DNA: TGCGCCAGCAGCCAAGATCCGACAGAAGAGACCCAGTACTTC
size: -; D: TRBD1; J: TRBJ2-7; V: TRBV6-1; CDR3: CASRASGTGGAYEQYF; DNA: TGTGCCAGCAGAGCGTCCGGGACAGGGGGCGCCTACGAGCAGTACTTC
size: -; D: -; J: TRBJ2-5; V: TRBV12-3/TRBV12-4; CDR3: CASSLAIRLGSGETQYF; DNA: TGTGCCAGCAGTTTAGCCATTCGACTAGGCTCAGGGGAGACCCAGTACTTC
size: few; D: -; J: TRBJ1-2; V: TRBV27; CDR3: CATRGGTNYGYTF; DNA: TGTGCCACCAGAGGGGGAACTAACTATGGCTACACCTTC
size: -; D: -; J: TRBJ2-3; V: TRBV20-1; CDR3: CSAVDGTITTDTQYF; DNA: TGCAGTGCGGTAGACGGGACAATTACGACAGATACGCAGTATTTT
size: -; D: TRBD2; J: TRBJ2-2; V: TRBV20-1; CDR3: CSAPALAGVSGELFF; DNA: TGCAGTGCTCCCGCCCTAGCGGGAGTAAGCGGGGAGCTGTTTTTT
size: few; D: -; J: TRBJ2-7; V: TRBV10-3; CDR3: CAISEYALYEQYF; DNA: TGTGCCATCAGTGAATACGCGTTGTACGAGCAGTACTTC
size: few; D: -; J: TRBJ2-7; V: TRBV5-1; CDR3: CASSLSALTSYEQYF; DNA: TGCGCCAGCAGCTTGTCAGCCCTGACCTCCTACGAGCAGTACTTC
size: few; D: -; J: TRBJ2-1; V: TRBV12-3/TRBV12-4; CDR3: CASSFVPSTVNEQFF; DNA: TGTGCCAGCAGTTTTGTCCCCTCCACCGTAAATGAGCAGTTCTTC
size: -; D: -; J: TRBJ1-1; V: TRBV20-1; CDR3: CSARAPEASFF; DNA: TGCAGTGCTAGAGCGCCGGAAGCGTCTTTCTTT
size: few; D: TRBD1; J: TRBJ2-3; V: TRBV11-3; CDR3: CASSIGQGVPDTQYF; DNA: TGTGCCAGCAGCATCGGACAGGGGGTGCCAGATACGCAGTATTTT
size: -; D: TRBD1; J: TRBJ2-1; V: TRBV7-9; CDR3: CASSLDRDRDNEQFF; DNA: TGTGCCAGCAGCTTAGACCGGGACAGGGACAATGAGCAGTTCTTC
size: -; D: -; J: TRBJ2-1; V: TRBV29-1; CDR3: CSVEVAQRGEQFF; DNA: TGCAGCGTTGAAGTGGCCCAAAGGGGTGAGCAGTTCTTC
size: -; D: -; J: TRBJ1-1; V: TRBV3-1; CDR3: CASEGYGEAFF; DNA: TGTGCCAGCGAGGGTTACGGTGAAGCTTTCTTT
size: -; D: -; J: TRBJ2-1; V: TRBV7-2; CDR3: CASSPQLISYNEQFF; DNA: TGTGCCAGCAGCCCACAGCTTATCTCCTACAATGAGCAGTTCTTC
size: few; D: TRBD2; J: TRBJ2-1; V: TRBV7-9; CDR3: CASSLDGLAGFEQFF; DNA: TGTGCCAGCAGCTTAGATGGACTAGCGGGATTTGAGCAGTTCTTC
size: few; D: TRBD2; J: TRBJ2-7; V: TRBV6-4; CDR3: CASSEFGGSRYEQYF; DNA: TGTGCCAGCAGTGAGTTCGGGGGGTCTAGGTACGAGCAGTACTTC
size: -; D: TRBD2; J: TRBJ2-7; V: TRBV4-3; CDR3: CASSQEIIAGVGEQYF; DNA: TGCGCCAGCAGCCAAGAGATCATAGCGGGAGTTGGCGAGCAGTACTTC
size: many; D: -; J: TRBJ1-1; V: TRBV6-2/TRBV6-3; CDR3: CASSYYENTEAFF; DNA: TGTGCCAGCAGTTACTACGAGAACACTGAAGCTTTCTTT
size: many; D: -; J: TRBJ2-5; V: TRBV6-1; CDR3: CASSRTVEGGETQYF; DNA: TGTGCCAGCAGTCGCACAGTCGAAGGGGGGGAGACCCAGTACTTC
size: many; D: TRBD2; J: TRBJ2-1; V: TRBV5-1; CDR3: CASSLDSGDYNEQFF; DNA: TGCGCCAGCAGCTTGGATAGCGGGGACTACAATGAGCAGTTCTTC
size: -; D: -; J: TRBJ1-6; V: TRBV12-3/TRBV12-4; CDR3: CASSSLRPESPLHF; DNA: TGTGCCAGCAGTTCCCTTCGTCCCGAATCACCCCTCCACTTT
size: -; D: -; J: TRBJ2-2; V: TRBV10-1; CDR3: CASRSHTGELFF; DNA: TGCGCCAGCAGGAGTCACACCGGGGAGCTGTTTTTT
size: few; D: -; J: TRBJ1-1; V: TRBV29-1; CDR3: CSVKADMNTEAFF; DNA: TGCAGCGTCAAGGCAGACATGAACACTGAAGCTTTCTTT
size: few; D: -; J: TRBJ1-1; V: TRBV6-1; CDR3: CAGSETNLGTEAFF; DNA: TGTGCCGGCAGTGAAACGAACCTGGGCACTGAAGCTTTCTTT
size: -; D: TRBD2; J: TRBJ2-7; V: TRBV20-1; CDR3: CSARDERGAHEQYF; DNA: TGCAGTGCTAGAGATGAGCGGGGGGCCCACGAGCAGTACTTC
size: -; D: -; J: TRBJ2-7; V: TRBV12-5; CDR3: CASGLLSYEQYF; DNA: TGTGCTAGTGGTTTGCTGAGCTACGAGCAGTACTTC
size: few; D: TRBD1; J: TRBJ1-1; V: TRBV7-9; CDR3: CASSSPPTGKNTEAFF; DNA: TGTGCCAGCAGCTCACCCCCGACAGGGAAGAACACTGAAGCTTTCTTT